Listed here are 28 T cell receptor beta chains from one sample, sequenced in a study of T cell changes during pregnancy in multiple sclerosis. The method was immunoSEQ multiplex PCR; TCRdb's version includes in-frame clones alone and lacks a portion of them. Of approximately 50,000 clones in the sample, around 90% were seen once. The source was peripheral blood, collected in the third trimester of pregnancy. The receptors originated from a female donor in good health, enrolled as a control in a pregnancy study.

The rearrangement uses TRBV7-8 and TRBJ2-7; TRBD1 is a possible D gene (6 bases). Germline V lookup: CDR1 SGHVS, CDR2 FQNEAQ. This CDR3 has 14 residues. Between the trimmed V and J ends, which lost 4 bases and 3 bases, there was a span of 13 bases. CDR3 DNA sequence: TGTGCCAGCAGCTCATCCGGGACAAACTACGAGCAGTACTTC. Translated: CASSSSGTNYEQYF. The complete variable domain, with remaining parts taken from reference TRBV7-8 and TRBJ2-7, reads GAGVSQSPRYKVAKRGQDVALRCDPISGHVSLFWYQQALGQGPEFLTYFQNEAQLDKSGLPSDRFFAERPEGSVSTLKIQRTQQEDSAVYLCASSSSGTNYEQYFGPGTRLTVT.

The V call is TRBV4-3, the J call TRBJ2-1, with 8 nucleotides matching TRBD1. Germline CDR1 reads LGHNA; CDR2 reads YSLEER. This CDR3 is 15 amino acids long. Trimming removed 2 bases from V and 7 bases from J; junction bases left unmatched: 7. CDR3 nucleotide sequence: TGCGCCAGCAGCCAATCAGGGGGCCCGGTGAATGAGCAGTTCTTC. Protein: CASSQSGGPVNEQFF.

The chain uses TRBV7-9 and TRBJ2-5; possibly TRBD2 for D (6 bases). V was cut by 1 base and J by 5 bases, with 14 bases left in between. Germline CDR1 and CDR2: SEHNR and FQNEAQ (reference sequence). The CDR3 has 15 amino acids. For the CDR3, the DNA is TGTGCCAGCAGCTTAGAGGAGGGCAGGTGGGAGACCCAGTACTTC. It codes for CASSLEEGRWETQYF. The complete variable domain, with remaining parts taken from reference TRBV7-9 and TRBJ2-5, reads DTGVSQNPRHKITKRGQNVTFRCDPISEHNRLYWYRQTLGQGPEFLTYFQNEAQLEKSRLLSDRFSAERPKGSFSTLEIQRTEQGDSAMYLCASSLEEGRWETQYFGPGTRLLVL.

V and J are TRBV5-5 and TRBJ2-2, with D perhaps TRBD1 (5 bases). The length of the CDR3 is 16 residues. V dropped 4 bases and J dropped 8 bases, with 21 bases sitting between them. Germline-derived CDR1 and CDR2 are SGHKS and YYEKEE (reference sequence). CDR3 sequence reads: CASSLWLTDPPGELFF. The CDR3 region has the DNA TGTGCCAGCAGCCTATGGTTGACAGACCCACCGGGGGAGCTGTTTTTT.

The chain recombines TRBV10-1 with TRBJ2-7, with TRBD1 matching 7 bases. J lost 10 bases, V lost 6 bases, and 6 bases had no gene match. The CDR3 is made up of 11 amino acids. Germline CDR1 reads WNHNN; CDR2 reads SYGVQD (reference sequence). CDR3 loop: CASSPGTEQYF. In DNA form, the CDR3 reads TGCGCCAGCAGCCCAGGGACAGAACAGTACTTC.

The DNA for the CDR3 is TGCGCCAGCAGCCAAGTTTCCCAATCCGGGGAGCTGTTTTTT. Its protein product is CASSQVSQSGELFF. This chain uses TRBV4-3 with TRBJ2-2; D is ambiguous. V shed 1 base and J shed 6 bases, with 9 bases lying between them. The germline gives CDR1 LGHNA, CDR2 YSLEER. The CDR3 is 14 residues long.

The DNA for the CDR3 is TGCGCCACGCCGCAGACAGATCTGGGTGAAAAACTGTTTTTT. Amino acids: CATPQTDLGEKLFF. The chain recombines TRBV10-1 with TRBJ1-4; a possible D gene is TRBD1 (5 bases). V lost 10 bases to trimming and J lost 7 bases, with 19 bases between them. Per the germline V gene, CDR1 is WNHNN and CDR2 is SYGVQD (reference sequence). There are 14 residues in the CDR3.

The chain uses TRBV6-1 and TRBJ2-3, with TRBD2 identical over 9 bases. This CDR3 region has 17 residues. CDR1 is MNHNS, CDR2 SASEGT, per germline. Trimming cost V 2 bases and J 0 bases; bases outside gene matches: 6. The CDR3 coding sequence is TGTGCCAGCAGTGAAAGGGCGGGGGGGGGCAGCACAGATACGCAGTATTTT. The encoded protein is CASSERAGGGSTDTQYF.

The chain employs TRBV5-6 and TRBJ2-5; a possible D gene is TRBD1 (5 bases). The germline gives CDR1 SGHDT, CDR2 YYEEEE. This CDR3 is built from 14 residues. V lost 1 base and J 4 bases, leaving 11 bases between the germline ends. This CDR3 is CASSLLSRAETQYF. The CDR3 DNA sequence: TGTGCCAGCAGCTTGTTGAGCAGGGCAGAGACCCAGTACTTC.

The rearrangement links TRBV9 to TRBJ1-2; D call uncertain. Trimming took off 3 bases at V and 0 bases at J, with 12 bases between the two ends. The CDR3 contains 15 residues. Germline CDR1 and CDR2: SGDLS and YYNGEE. The CDR3 loop reads CASSARDRANYGYTF. CDR3 in DNA: TGTGCCAGCAGCGCACGGGATAGGGCTAACTATGGCTACACCTTC.

This chain joins TRBV27 and TRBJ2-3; TRBD2 might be the D (5 bases). CDR3 length: 16 amino acids. Germline V gives CDR1 MNHEY, CDR2 SMNVEV (reference sequence). Trimming left V 5 bases short and J 3 bases short, with 18 bases between. The DNA for the CDR3 is TGTGCCAGCAGTAATACGTTCGGGGTTAGGACAGATACGCAGTATTTT. Its protein is CASSNTFGVRTDTQYF.

This clone came up once. Additional DNA sequences in this sample encode the identical CDR3. V is TRBV9 and J is TRBJ2-3, with D maybe TRBD2 (6 bases). Per germline, CDR1 SGDLS and CDR2 YYNGEE. V lost 0 bases and J lost 4, with 12 bases in between. This CDR3 has 15 amino acids. The CDR3 reads CASSVEGRGPDTQYF. The CDR3 DNA sequence: TGTGCCAGCAGCGTAGAGGGGCGGGGACCAGATACGCAGTATTTT.

The J gene is TRBJ2-7, the V gene TRBV18, with 7 bases aligning to TRBD2. Germline-derived CDR1 and CDR2 are KGHSH and LQKENI. The V gene end was trimmed by 6 bases and the J gene end by 3 bases; junction bases not matched to a gene: 5. The CDR3 loop spans 13 amino acids. CDR3 DNA sequence: TGTGCCAGCTCCCGGGGGGACCTCTACGAGCAGTACTTC. Protein: CASSRGDLYEQYF.

V and J are TRBV14 and TRBJ2-7; 7 nucleotides align to TRBD1. There are 17 residues in the CDR3. Germline V gene sequence: CDR1 SGHDN, CDR2 FVKESK. Losses at the gene ends were 3 bases for V and 1 base for J; bases not matched to a gene: 12. Here the CDR3 DNA reads TGTGCCAGCAGCCAGTCCCCCCTACAGGGGACGTCCTACGAGCAGTACTTC. Residues: CASSQSPLQGTSYEQYF.

This chain uses TRBV6-5 with TRBJ1-1, with 9 bases identical to TRBD1. Per the germline V gene, CDR1 is MNHEY and CDR2 is SVGAGI. The trim removed 2 bases at V and 5 bases at J, leaving 6 bases unmatched. This CDR3 region has 15 residues. The CDR3 region has the DNA TGTGCCAGCAGTTACCCGACCGGACAGGGGACTGAAGCTTTCTTT. Translation: CASSYPTGQGTEAFF.

The rearrangement links TRBV5-5 to TRBJ2-3; D is unresolved. The ends were cut back, 0 bases at V and 1 base at J, with 6 bases in the middle. From germline, CDR1 is SGHKS and CDR2 YYEKEE (reference sequence). The CDR3 is 14 amino acids. The CDR3 sequence: CASSLVRGTDTQYF. CDR3 DNA: TGTGCCAGCAGCTTGGTCCGCGGCACAGATACGCAGTATTTT.

The rearrangement joins TRBV7-9 to TRBJ2-6; TRBD1 aligns across 7 bases. Germline CDR1 and CDR2: SEHNR and FQNEAQ (reference sequence). The trim removed 2 bases at V and 0 bases at J, leaving 7 bases unmatched. The CDR3 has 18 amino acids. This CDR3 reads CASSLQGVPFSGANVLTF. CDR3 coding DNA: TGTGCCAGCAGCTTACAGGGGGTTCCCTTCTCTGGGGCCAACGTCCTGACTTTC.

This clone was detected only once. The V gene is TRBV2, the J gene TRBJ1-2; D may be TRBD1 (6 bases). V was cut by 3 bases and J by 2 bases, with 13 bases left in between. The CDR3 is 15 residues long. CDR1 and CDR2 from the germline V gene are SNHLY and FYNNEI. The CDR3 nucleotides read TGTGCCAGCAGTGACCTCGGGGGGCGGAACTATGGCTACACCTTC. The encoded protein is CASSDLGGRNYGYTF.

The CDR3 sequence is CASTPLGSGRANEQFF. In nucleotides, the CDR3 is TGCGCCAGCACCCCCTTGGGTAGCGGGAGGGCCAATGAGCAGTTCTTC. The chain is built from TRBV4-1 and TRBJ2-1, with TRBD2 matching 11 bases. The CDR3 length is 16 residues. Trimming took 7 bases from V and 6 from J; bases not matched to a gene: 11. CDR1 MGHRA and CDR2 YSYEKL come from the germline V gene.

The gene calls are TRBV11-1 and TRBJ2-3; D is possibly TRBD1 (5 bases). Trimming removed 3 bases from V and 6 bases from J, with 13 bases in between. Germline V gene data show CDR1 as SGHAT and CDR2 as FQDESV (reference sequence). The CDR3 length is 14 residues. The CDR3 loop is CASSLGPSKDTQYF. CDR3 in DNA: TGTGCCAGCAGCTTGGGGCCAAGCAAGGATACGCAGTATTTT.

The chain recombines TRBV15 with TRBJ1-1, with a weak D call TRBD1 (5 bases). CDR3 length: 15 amino acids. Germline V CDR1 and CDR2: LNHNV, YYDKDF (reference sequence). Trimming shortened V by 1 base and J by 4 bases, and 13 bases separated the two germline ends. The CDR3 reads CATSRVSGGVTEAFF. CDR3 nucleotide sequence: TGTGCCACCAGCAGAGTCTCGGGGGGGGTCACTGAAGCTTTCTTT.

This clone turned up a few times. V usage is TRBV6-5 and J usage is TRBJ1-1, with D perhaps matching TRBD1 (6 bases). CDR1 and CDR2 (germline): MNHEY, SVGAGI. Trimming took off 5 bases at V and 11 bases at J, with 15 bases between the two ends. There are 12 residues in the CDR3. The CDR3 reads CASSSGQSGAFF. The CDR3 DNA reads as TGTGCCAGCAGTAGCGGACAGAGTGGGGCTTTCTTT.

The chain joins TRBV5-1 to TRBJ1-6, with D possibly matching TRBD1 (5 bases). Looked up from germline, CDR1 is SGHRS and CDR2 is YFSETQ. With 0 bases removed from V and 6 bases from J, the gap between germline ends came to 10 bases. The CDR3 sequence is 15 residues long. The CDR3 DNA reads as TGCGCCAGCAGCTTGGGACAGCTACCTAATTCACCCCTCCACTTT. This translates into CASSLGQLPNSPLHF.

This clone is a singleton in its sample. The J gene is TRBJ1-1, the V gene TRBV19; the D gene is possibly TRBD1 (6 bases). Per germline, CDR1 LNHDA and CDR2 SQIVND (reference sequence). With 2 bases removed from V and 4 bases from J, the gap between germline ends came to 17 bases. The CDR3 runs to 16 residues. The CDR3 loop is CASSILTKAQGTEAFF. DNA for the CDR3: TGTGCCAGTAGTATACTCACAAAGGCACAGGGCACTGAAGCTTTCTTT.

This chain joins TRBV7-9 and TRBJ2-1; D is undetermined. This CDR3 is 12 amino acids long. V lost 1 base and J lost 6, with 4 bases in between. In germline, CDR1 is SEHNR, CDR2 FQNEAQ (reference sequence). CDR3 amino acids: CASSLGVNEQFF. CDR3 in DNA: TGTGCCAGCAGCTTAGGCGTCAATGAGCAGTTCTTC.

The chain joins TRBV6-5 to TRBJ2-1; 8 bases fit TRBD1. Germline V gene lookup returns CDR1 MNHEY and CDR2 SVGAGI. The V segment lost 8 bases and the J segment 12 bases; nucleotides outside the gene matches: 12. The CDR3 loop spans 13 amino acids. The DNA of the CDR3 is TGTGCCAGCCGGGCAGGGGGCCGTCCTGGGCAGTTCTTC. Translated: CASRAGGRPGQFF.

The chain recombines TRBV25-1 with TRBJ1-2; maybe TRBD1 (5 bases). The length of the CDR3 is 13 residues. Trimming cost V 2 bases and J 4 bases, with 8 bases left between them. The germline V gene encodes CDR1 MGHDK and CDR2 SYGVNS. Here the CDR3 reads CASSEAGIYGYTF. The CDR3 bases are TGTGCCAGCAGTGAAGCAGGGATCTATGGCTACACCTTC.

The chain is built from TRBV5-1 and TRBJ1-4; 8 bases are shared with TRBD1. Germline values: CDR1 SGHRS, CDR2 YFSETQ. This CDR3 has 15 residues. Unmatched junction bases numbered 9, after V lost 4 bases and J lost 7 bases. This CDR3 is CASSPGGEVGEKLFF. Here the CDR3 DNA reads TGCGCCAGCAGCCCAGGGGGCGAGGTCGGTGAAAAACTGTTTTTT.